The next 12 T cell receptor beta chains were all read from a single sample in a study of blood T cell repertoires in COVID-19. Sequencing was performed with immunoSEQ multiplex PCR; in TCRdb, only in-frame clones are kept and a portion is missing. This sample has over 65,000 clones; around 90% occur once, and the top ten carry about 7%. The sample was peripheral blood. Receptors originate from a human donor in a cohort sampled during active COVID-19.

This clone has just one count. The chain links TRBV9 to TRBJ1-2, with 11 bases matching TRBD1. V dropped 3 bases and J dropped 2; count of bases not matched to a gene: 9. Per the germline V gene, CDR1 is SGDLS and CDR2 is YYNGEE. The CDR3 consists of 17 residues. CDR3 region: CASSARLGQGANYGYTF. CDR3 DNA: TGTGCCAGCAGCGCCAGATTAGGACAGGGGGCCAACTATGGCTACACCTTC.

This clone was seen once. This chain links TRBV7-2 with TRBJ2-3; TRBD2 might be the D (6 bases). The germline CDR1 and CDR2 sequences are SGHTA and FQGNSA. The CDR3 contains 18 residues. Between the trimmed V and J ends, which lost 0 bases and 0 bases, there was a span of 16 bases. CDR3 loop: CASSLANLAGSSTDTQYF. As DNA, the CDR3 is TGTGCCAGCAGCTTAGCGAATTTGGCGGGGAGCAGCACAGATACGCAGTATTTT.

This chain uses TRBV7-9 with TRBJ2-3, with no clear D. The ends were cut back, 7 bases at V and 8 bases at J, with 19 bases in the middle. Germline loops: CDR1 SEHNR, CDR2 FQNEAQ (reference sequence). This CDR3 is built from 14 residues. DNA for the CDR3: TGTGCCAGCAACCCAGCTAGTTTTTCACCTACGCAGTATTTT. It is translated as CASNPASFSPTQYF.

The rearrangement links TRBV21-1 to TRBJ1-4; the table's D gene call, TRBD1, was not cross checked with the DNA. TRBV21-1 is shown as a pseudogene. The CDR3 is 18 residues long. The chain's CDR3 is CASSKARDRGQANEKLFF. The CDR3 nucleotides read TGTGCCAGCAGCAAAGCGCGGGACAGGGGGCAGGCTAATGAAAAACTGTTTTTT.

The V call is TRBV3-1 (or the pseudogene TRBV3-2), the J call TRBJ1-3; D might be TRBD1 (5 bases). The CDR3 totals 15 residues. Germline V gives CDR1 LGHDT, CDR2 YNNKEL (reference sequence). The V gene lost 1 base and the J gene lost 5 bases, with 12 bases spanning the gap. In DNA form, the CDR3 reads TGTGCCAGCAGCCAAGCGGCGACAGCTCGAAACACCATATATTTT. Protein sequence: CASSQAATARNTIYF.

The chain joins TRBV9 to TRBJ2-3; 7 bases fit TRBD2. The V gene end was trimmed by 5 bases and the J gene end by 6 bases; junction bases not matched to a gene: 9. CDR3 length: 14 amino acids. Germline V gene sequence: CDR1 SGDLS, CDR2 YYNGEE. The CDR3 DNA reads as TGTGCCAGCAGTCAGGGACTATCGGCCGATACGCAGTATTTT. Its translation: CASSQGLSADTQYF. Full variable domain (rest looked up from reference TRBV9 and TRBJ2-3): DSGVTQTPKHLITATGQRVTLRCSPRSGDLSVYWYQQSLDQGLQFLIQYYNGEERAKGNILERFSAQQFPDLHSELNLSSLELGDSALYFCASSQGLSADTQYFGPGTRLTVL.

The chain carries TRBV27 and TRBJ2-5, with no clear D. Germline CDR1 MNHEY, CDR2 SMNVEV (reference sequence). V lost 5 bases, J lost 2 bases, and 18 bases lay in between. This CDR3 comprises 16 residues. The CDR3 sequence: CASSPPSLRLQETQYF. CDR3 nucleotides: TGTGCCAGCAGTCCCCCCTCCTTGCGGTTGCAAGAGACCCAGTACTTC.

This chain uses TRBV9 with TRBJ2-3, with D unclear. The V gene's germline CDR1 is SGDLS and CDR2 YYNGEE. The V end was cut by 0 bases, the J end by 4 bases, with 9 bases between. This CDR3 contains 14 residues. This CDR3 is CASSVDPTADTQYF. The CDR3 bases are TGTGCCAGCAGCGTAGACCCCACGGCAGATACGCAGTATTTT. Full variable domain (missing parts from reference TRBV9 and TRBJ2-3): DSGVTQTPKHLITATGQRVTLRCSPRSGDLSVYWYQQSLDQGLQFLIQYYNGEERAKGNILERFSAQQFPDLHSELNLSSLELGDSALYFCASSVDPTADTQYFGPGTRLTVL.

The rearrangement uses TRBV6-5 and TRBJ1-1; D is unresolved. Deletions cut 7 bases from V and 4 bases from J, with 16 bases between. CDR1 and CDR2 from the germline V gene are MNHEY and SVGAGI. The length of the CDR3 is 14 residues. The CDR3 DNA is TGTGCCAGCACCCTGTCCCGAGGCGGCACTGAAGCTTTCTTT. It yields the protein CASTLSRGGTEAFF.

This chain connects TRBV10-2 to TRBJ2-5, with 7 bases identical to TRBD2. Germline CDR1 is WSHSY and CDR2 is SAAADI. The trim removed 8 bases at V and 1 base at J, leaving 19 bases unmatched. The CDR3 length is 18 residues. The CDR3 bases are TGCGCCAGCGCGTTCGATCCCTTAGGCGGGAGCCTCCAAGAGACCCAGTACTTC. It encodes CASAFDPLGGSLQETQYF.

This clone was seen a single time. The chain joins TRBV5-1 to TRBJ2-3, with 7 positions matching TRBD1. Unmatched junction bases numbered 6, after V lost 5 bases and J lost 3 bases. From germline, CDR1 is SGHRS and CDR2 YFSETQ. The CDR3 length is 14 residues. CDR3 nucleotide sequence: TGCGCCAGCAGGCGGTCAGGGGGTACAGATACGCAGTATTTT. Amino acid sequence: CASRRSGGTDTQYF.

The genes are TRBV6-2 or TRBV6-3 and TRBJ2-7; a weak D match, TRBD1 (5 bases). V lost 6 bases, J lost 8 bases, and 14 bases lay in between. This CDR3 contains 12 residues. CDR1 and CDR2 (germline): MNHEY, SVGEGT. The CDR3 loop reads CASSEGAWQQYF. The DNA of the CDR3 is TGTGCCAGCAGCGAAGGGGCCTGGCAGCAGTACTTC.